The clone carrying this T cell receptor (beta chain) was seen a single time. Its specificity is not known. Sequencing followed a ViraFEST assay step that expanded antigen-specific CD4+ T cells with viral peptide pools. Once cultured for 10 to 11 days, the cells underwent separation to obtain CD4+ T cells. The cohort was immunized with two doses of either the BNT162b2 or mRNA-1273 vaccine. Days 3 and 7 saw half the medium replaced with IL-2 medium. This table comes from immunoSEQ multiplex PCR, and its TCRdb copy is limited to in-frame clones, with some not included. The repertoire holds roughly 24,000 clones, about three quarters seen once, with roughly a quarter in the top ten. The sample is drawn from a study of vaccination effects on CD4 cells after COVID-19. Trimming cost V 4 bases and J 4 bases, with 6 bases left between them. This CDR3 is built from 12 residues.

V usage is TRBV12-3 or TRBV12-4 and J usage is TRBJ2-3; D is possibly TRBD1 (5 bases). The input for sequencing was CD4+ T cells from PBMCs cultured with HCoV-NL63 spike peptides, taken after COVID-19 vaccination. The receptor comes from a human donor who received a COVID-19 vaccine. CDR3 DNA sequence: TGTGCCAGCAGTTGGGGCGCAGATACGCAGTATTTT. It yields the protein CASSWGADTQYF.